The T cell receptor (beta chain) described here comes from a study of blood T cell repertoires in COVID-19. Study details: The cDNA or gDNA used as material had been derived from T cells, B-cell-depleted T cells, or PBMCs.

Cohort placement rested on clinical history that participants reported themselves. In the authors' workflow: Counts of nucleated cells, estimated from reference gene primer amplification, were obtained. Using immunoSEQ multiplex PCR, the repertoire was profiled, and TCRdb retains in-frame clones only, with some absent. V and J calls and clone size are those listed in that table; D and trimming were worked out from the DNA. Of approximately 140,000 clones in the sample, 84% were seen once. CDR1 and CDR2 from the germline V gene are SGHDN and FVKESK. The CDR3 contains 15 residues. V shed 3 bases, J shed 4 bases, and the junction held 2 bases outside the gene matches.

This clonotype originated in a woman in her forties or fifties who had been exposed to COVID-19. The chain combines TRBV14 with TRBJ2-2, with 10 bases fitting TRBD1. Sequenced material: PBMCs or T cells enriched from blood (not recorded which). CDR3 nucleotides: TGTGCCAGCAGCCACCGGGACAGGGGCACCGGGGAGCTGTTTTTT. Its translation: CASSHRDRGTGELFF. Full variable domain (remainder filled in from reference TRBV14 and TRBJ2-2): EAGVTQFPSHSVIEKGQTVTLRCDPISGHDNLYWYRRVMGKEIKFLLHFVKESKQDESGMPNNRFLAERTGGTYSTLKVQPAELEDSGVYFCASSHRDRGTGELFFGEGSRLTVL.